The 3 T cell receptor beta chains presented below share a single source sample, sequenced in a study of blood T cell repertoires in COVID-19 (dated by TCRdb to 2019 to 2021). Library preparation used the immunoSEQ multiplex PCR assay. The table was pulled from immuneACCESS by TCRdb, which kept in-frame rearrangements only. Such tables lose some clones; where checked, under half of the loss comes from unresolved V genes, and the rest has no known cause. This sample comprises 270,000 or so clones, 82% of them detected only once. The ten largest clones represent roughly 3.1% of the sample. The specimen sequenced was peripheral blood. Receptors originate from a woman younger than 35 with acute or convalescent COVID-19.

This chain uses TRBV30 with TRBJ1-2; 11 bases match TRBD1. The V gene end was trimmed by 4 bases and the J gene end by 8 bases; junction bases not matched to a gene: 18. From germline, CDR1 is GTSNPN and CDR2 SVGIG (reference sequence). This CDR3 has 17 residues. CDR3: CAWTRDPGTGGTWGYTF. As DNA, the CDR3 is TGTGCCTGGACCCGGGACCCGGGGACAGGGGGTACTTGGGGCTACACCTTC.

The V and J genes are TRBV27 and TRBJ1-2; D might be TRBD1 (6 bases). The CDR3 length is 13 residues. The germline V gene encodes CDR1 MNHEY and CDR2 SMNVEV (reference sequence). Trimming removed 5 bases from V and 5 bases from J, with 12 bases in between. CDR3 in DNA: TGTGCCAGCAGTCTGGGACATCCGTATGGCTACACCTTC. Translated, it gives CASSLGHPYGYTF.

Worth noting for this clone: This same CDR3 is encoded by further DNA sequences in the sample. This CDR3 reads CASSVLAGSSYEQYF. The CDR3 DNA reads TGTGCCAGCAGCGTACTGGCGGGATCTTCCTACGAGCAGTACTTC. The rearrangement links TRBV9 to TRBJ2-7, with D perhaps matching TRBD2 (6 bases). The germline V and J ends were trimmed by 1 base and 1 base, with 12 bases remaining between them. This CDR3 region has 15 residues. Germline V gene sequence: CDR1 SGDLS, CDR2 YYNGEE.